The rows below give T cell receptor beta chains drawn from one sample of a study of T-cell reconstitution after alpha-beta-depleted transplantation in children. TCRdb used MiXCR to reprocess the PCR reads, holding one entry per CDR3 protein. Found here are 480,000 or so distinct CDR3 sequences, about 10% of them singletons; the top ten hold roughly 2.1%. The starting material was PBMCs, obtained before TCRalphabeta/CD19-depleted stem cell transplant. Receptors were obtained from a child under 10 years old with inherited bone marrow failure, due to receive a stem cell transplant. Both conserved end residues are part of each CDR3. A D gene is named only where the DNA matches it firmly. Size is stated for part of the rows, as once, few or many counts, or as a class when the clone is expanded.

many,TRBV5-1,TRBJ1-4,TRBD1,TGCGCCAGCAGCCCCACAGGGGTGGATGAAAAACTGTTTTTT,CASSPTGVDEKLFF
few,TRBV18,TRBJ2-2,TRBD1,TGTGCCAGCTCACTACCCCTGACAGGGACATACACCGGGGAGCTGTTTTTT,CASSLPLTGTYTGELFF
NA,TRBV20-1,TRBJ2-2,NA,TGCAGTTTCCCCCTTAACACCGGGGAGCTGTTTTTT,CSFPLNTGELFF
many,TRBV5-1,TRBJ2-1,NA,TGCGCCAGCAGCTTGGTACAGGAGGGTGAGCAGTTCTTC,CASSLVQEGEQFF
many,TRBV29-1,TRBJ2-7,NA,TGCAGCGTCATTCGCACCTACGAGCAGTACTTC,CSVIRTYEQYF
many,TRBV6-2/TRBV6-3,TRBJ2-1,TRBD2,TGTGCCAGCGGGAGCGGGAGGGACTACAATGAGCAGTTCTTC,CASGSGRDYNEQFF
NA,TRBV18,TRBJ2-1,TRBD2,TGTGCCAGCTCACCACAACTAGCGGGAGCCTACAATGAGCAGTTCTTC,CASSPQLAGAYNEQFF
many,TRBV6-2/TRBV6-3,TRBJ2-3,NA,TGTGCCAGCAGTTACACCCGGGACTCCGATACGCAGTATTTT,CASSYTRDSDTQYF
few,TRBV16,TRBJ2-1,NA,TGTGCCAGCAGCCAATCGGAGGGCAGCTCCTACAATGAGCAGTTCTTC,CASSQSEGSSYNEQFF
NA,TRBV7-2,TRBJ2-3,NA,TGTGCCAGCAGCGCGCAGGGAGTCGCTACGCAGTATTTT,CASSAQGVATQYF
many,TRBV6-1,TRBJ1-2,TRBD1,TGTGCCAGCAGTGCCCGACAGGGAAGCTATGGCTACACCTTC,CASSARQGSYGYTF
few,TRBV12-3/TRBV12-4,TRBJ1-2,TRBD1,TGTGCCAGCAGTCGGGACAGGGGGTATTATGGCTACACCTTC,CASSRDRGYYGYTF
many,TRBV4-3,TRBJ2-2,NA,TGCGCCAGCACGTACAGCATGAACACCGGGGAGCTGTTTTTT,CASTYSMNTGELFF
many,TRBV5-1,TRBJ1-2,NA,TGCGCCAGCAGAGATTCCCGGGAACAACGGGGCGGCTACACCTTC,CASRDSREQRGGYTF
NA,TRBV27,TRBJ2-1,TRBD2,TGTGCCAGCAGTTCTGGACTAGCGGGAGGACAGAATGAGCAGTTCTTC,CASSSGLAGGQNEQFF
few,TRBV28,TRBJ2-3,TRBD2,TGTGCCAGCAATTCCCCTAGCGGGGCAAGCACAGATACGCAGTATTTT,CASNSPSGASTDTQYF
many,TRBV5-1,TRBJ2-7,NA,TGCGCCAGCAGCCGCGCTCTCCGGTCGGCCCTGAACGAGCAGTACTTC,CASSRALRSALNEQYF
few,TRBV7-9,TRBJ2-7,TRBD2,TGTGCCAGCAGCTCCGGTCCCCTAGCGGGGATGTTCTACGAGCAGTACTTC,CASSSGPLAGMFYEQYF
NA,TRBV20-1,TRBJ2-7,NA,TGCAGTGCTAGTTCCCGTCGGGCCTTCAACGAGCAGTACTTC,CSASSRRAFNEQYF
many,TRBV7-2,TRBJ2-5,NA,TGTGCCAGCAGCTTTTCTTCCGTGGAGACCCAGTACTTC,CASSFSSVETQYF
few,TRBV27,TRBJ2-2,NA,TGTGCCAGCAGTTTATCTTACTCCACCGGGGAGCTGTTTTTT,CASSLSYSTGELFF
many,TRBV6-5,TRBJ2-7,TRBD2,TGTGCCAGCAGTTACTCAGCGGGAGCGAAATCCTACGAGCAGTACTTC,CASSYSAGAKSYEQYF
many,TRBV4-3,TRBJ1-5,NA,TGCGCCAGCAGCCAAGAATGGTTTTTGAGCAATCAGCCCCAGCATTTT,CASSQEWFLSNQPQHF